These 18 T cell receptor beta chains were sequenced from one sample in a study of OX40 agonist ivuxolimab in advanced cancers. Using immunoSEQ multiplex PCR, the repertoire was profiled, and TCRdb retains in-frame clones only, with some absent. This sample has tens of thousands of clones; roughly 93% occur once, and the top ten carry approximately 3%. The material sequenced was CD4+ or CD8+ T cells sorted from blood, taken in a trial of the OX40 agonist ivuxolimab. Receptors originate from an adult with an advanced solid tumor such as melanoma, head and neck, liver or kidney cancer.

In this sample, this clone turned up a few times. The V gene is TRBV6-1, the J gene TRBJ1-1; TRBD1 aligns across 7 bases. The CDR3 length is 14 residues. The junction had 8 bases not matched to a gene; V was cut back by 7 bases and J by 3 bases. Germline V CDR1 and CDR2: MNHNS, SASEGT. The CDR3 nucleotides are TGTGCCAGCACCCTGACAGGGTCGGACACTGAAGCTTTCTTT. The encoded protein is CASTLTGSDTEAFF.

The rearrangement uses TRBV18 and TRBJ2-5, with TRBD2 identical over 8 bases. The end of the DNA is better explained by TRBJ2-7, so the J call may be wrong. Looked up from germline, CDR1 is KGHSH and CDR2 is LQKENI. The CDR3 is 16 amino acids. CDR3 in DNA: TGTGCCAGCTCACCGCCCGGACTAGCTGGATCCTACGAGCAGTACTTC. Protein sequence: CASSPPGLAGSYEQYF.

This clone came up once. V is TRBV6-1 and J is TRBJ2-7; D is possibly TRBD2 (7 bases). The length of the CDR3 is 15 residues. Between the trimmed V and J ends, which lost 7 bases and 3 bases, there was a span of 19 bases. The germline V gene has CDR1 MNHNS and CDR2 SASEGT. CDR3 region: CASIPRGGGGYEQYF. The CDR3 nucleotides read TGTGCCAGCATCCCGAGGGGGGGTGGTGGCTACGAGCAGTACTTC.

The V and J genes are TRBV5-1 and TRBJ2-2; D gene ambiguous. The CDR3 length is 14 residues. Germline V lookup: CDR1 SGHRS, CDR2 YFSETQ. The V gene lost 2 bases and the J gene lost 1 base, with 6 bases spanning the gap. CDR3 region: CASSFTGNTGELFF. The CDR3 bases are TGCGCCAGCAGCTTCACGGGGAACACCGGGGAGCTGTTTTTT.

V gene TRBV7-9 combines with J gene TRBJ2-6, with unresolved D. The germline V gene has CDR1 SEHNR and CDR2 FQNEAQ (reference sequence). The germline V and J ends were trimmed by 4 bases and 6 bases, with 4 bases remaining between them. The CDR3 is made up of 12 amino acids. The CDR3 DNA follows: TGTGCCAGCAGCTCCCAGGCCAACGTCCTGACTTTC. Amino acid sequence: CASSSQANVLTF.

The J gene is TRBJ1-4, the V gene TRBV7-2, with D uncertain. The CDR3 is made up of 14 amino acids. Trimming shortened V by 3 bases and J by 6 bases, and 11 bases separated the two germline ends. Germline CDR1 SGHTA, CDR2 FQGNSA. CDR3 residues: CASSFGARYEKLFF. In nucleotides, the CDR3 is TGTGCCAGCAGCTTCGGAGCCCGTTATGAAAAACTGTTTTTT. Based on the CDR3 plus reference TRBV7-2 and TRBJ1-4, the full variable domain is GAGVSQSPSNKVTEKGKDVELRCDPISGHTALYWYRQSLGQGLEFLIYFQGNSAPDKSGLPSDRFSAERTGGSVSTLTIQRTQQEDSAVYLCASSFGARYEKLFFGSGTQLSVL.

The rearrangement uses TRBV18 and TRBJ2-3; 11 bases align to TRBD2. Germline CDR1 KGHSH, CDR2 LQKENI. This CDR3 comprises 16 residues. V shed 1 base, J shed 1 base, and the junction held 1 base outside the gene matches. Written as DNA, the CDR3 is TGTGCCAGCTCACCACGGGGACTAGCGGGCACAGATACGCAGTATTTT. Encoded protein: CASSPRGLAGTDTQYF.

This clone appeared a few times. This chain links TRBV20-1 with TRBJ1-1; no reliable D call. V lost 3 bases and J lost 6, with 5 bases in between. The germline gives CDR1 DFQATT, CDR2 SNEGSKA (reference sequence). The CDR3 extends over 10 amino acids. CDR3 sequence (DNA): TGCAGTGCTAGTGTCGCTGAAGCTTTCTTT. It encodes CSASVAEAFF.

The chain combines TRBV18 with TRBJ1-5, with a possible D match to TRBD1 (5 bases). V was shortened by 5 bases and J by 5 bases, with 22 bases between the two germline ends. The CDR3 is 17 amino acids. Germline V lookup: CDR1 KGHSH, CDR2 LQKENI. CDR3 coding DNA: TGTGCCAGCTCATTACAAACAGGAACGCTAATTTATCAGCCCCAGCATTTT. Encoded protein: CASSLQTGTLIYQPQHF. The entire variable domain, with the rest obtained from reference TRBV18 and TRBJ1-5, is as follows: NAGVMQNPRHLVRRRGQEARLRCSPMKGHSHVYWYRQLPEEGLKFMVYLQKENIIDESGMPKERFSAEFPKEGPSILRIQQVVRGDSAAYFCASSLQTGTLIYQPQHFGDGTRLSIL.

V gene TRBV4-1 combines with J gene TRBJ1-5, with TRBD1 matching over 8 bases. The length of the CDR3 is 17 residues. V trimming: 2 bases; J trimming: 0 bases; junction bases outside the gene matches: 6. Germline V CDR1 and CDR2: MGHRA, YSYEKL. The CDR3 DNA reads TGCGCCAGCAGCCAACCTCGACAGGGGATTAGCAATCAGCCCCAGCATTTT. Its protein product is CASSQPRQGISNQPQHF.

The V and J genes are TRBV5-1 and TRBJ1-1, with D tentatively TRBD1 (5 bases). The CDR3 covers 14 residues. V lost 2 bases to trimming and J lost 7 bases, with 15 bases between them. Germline CDR1 and CDR2: SGHRS and YFSETQ. The DNA for the CDR3 is TGCGCCAGCAGCTTTTGGGGCCCCACGGGTGAAGCTTTCTTT. Its translation is CASSFWGPTGEAFF.

The gene calls are TRBV4-2 and TRBJ2-2, with a weak D call TRBD2 (6 bases). The CDR3 spans 14 residues. CDR1 is LGHNA and CDR2 is YNFKEQ in the germline V gene. Trimming stripped 5 bases from V and 7 bases from J, with 14 bases between. DNA of the CDR3: TGTGCCAGCAGCATGACTAGAGCCGGCGGGGAGCTGTTTTTT. This translates into CASSMTRAGGELFF.

Only one count was recorded for this clone. This chain uses TRBV27 with TRBJ1-4, with D perhaps TRBD1 (6 bases). Trimming cost V 6 bases and J 7 bases, with 21 bases left between them. The CDR3 totals 16 residues. Germline CDR1 is MNHEY and CDR2 is SMNVEV (reference sequence). The CDR3 DNA is TGTGCCAGCAGCCTCACGAGGGGGGCAGGTTTTGAAAAACTGTTTTTT. It codes for CASSLTRGAGFEKLFF. Full variable domain (rest looked up from reference TRBV27 and TRBJ1-4): EAQVTQNPRYLITVTGKKLTVTCSQNMNHEYMSWYRQDPGLGLRQIYYSMNVEVTDKGDVPEGYKVSRKEKRNFPLILESPSPNQTSLYFCASSLTRGAGFEKLFFGSGTQLSVL.

This chain connects TRBV18 to TRBJ1-1; D ambiguous. Germline CDR1 reads KGHSH; CDR2 reads LQKENI. Deletions cut 0 bases from V and 1 base from J, with 9 bases between. The CDR3 has 15 amino acids. The CDR3 region is CASSPPSGWNTEAFF. The CDR3 region has the DNA TGTGCCAGCTCACCACCAAGTGGATGGAACACTGAAGCTTTCTTT.

This chain connects TRBV9 to TRBJ2-3; D gene uncertain. The CDR3 sequence is 15 residues long. Germline-derived CDR1 and CDR2 are SGDLS and YYNGEE. Trimming took off 4 bases at V and 2 bases at J, with 14 bases between the two ends. CDR3 loop: CASSSQSTVTDTQYF. CDR3 in DNA: TGTGCCAGCAGCTCCCAATCTACGGTCACAGATACGCAGTATTTT.

This chain connects TRBV4-1 to TRBJ1-2; D possibly corresponds to TRBD1 (5 bases). Trimming took 2 bases from V and 4 from J, leaving 8 bases between them. Germline values: CDR1 MGHRA, CDR2 YSYEKL. The CDR3 has 13 residues. For the CDR3, the DNA is TGCGCCAGCAGCCAATGGGGGTTCTATGGCTACACCTTC. Its translation is CASSQWGFYGYTF.

J is TRBJ2-5 and V is TRBV4-1; D is unclear. The CDR3 runs 13 residues. Trimming pared 4 bases from V and 7 bases from J, leaving 13 bases between. The V gene's germline CDR1 is MGHRA and CDR2 YSYEKL. CDR3 sequence reads: CASSPSSIGTQYF. In DNA form, the CDR3 reads TGCGCCAGCAGCCCTTCGTCTATAGGGACCCAGTACTTC.

The chain couples TRBV30 to TRBJ2-7; D uncertain. Trimming took 2 bases from V and 3 from J, leaving 5 bases between them. This CDR3 is 11 amino acids long. Germline V lookup: CDR1 GTSNPN, CDR2 SVGIG (reference sequence). The CDR3 bases are TGTGCCTGGAGTCCTCGCTACGAGCAGTACTTC. Protein product: CAWSPRYEQYF.